Listed below are T cell receptor beta chains from one sample, sequenced in a study of blood T cell repertoires in COVID-19. Sequencing was performed with immunoSEQ multiplex PCR; in TCRdb, only in-frame clones are kept and a portion is missing. The sample carries roughly 250,000 clones, just under 85% recorded once. The sequenced sample was peripheral blood. These receptors were collected from a woman older than 75 with acute or convalescent COVID-19. Each CDR3 is given with its conserved first and last residue. Fields, in order: D gene, V gene, CDR3 length, clone size, J gene, CDR3 DNA, CDR3 protein. The D gene is left open where the match is weak. The size of a clone is reported for some rows only, either as once, few or many, or as a class for expanded clones.

d_call: TRBD1; v_call: TRBV6-6; cdr3_length: 14; clone_size: .; j_call: TRBJ1-5; cdr3_nt: TGTGCCACCGTTGGACAGGGGAACAATCAGCCCCAGCATTTT; cdr3_aa: CATVGQGNNQPQHF
d_call: .; v_call: TRBV6-5; cdr3_length: 13; clone_size: .; j_call: TRBJ2-5; cdr3_nt: TGTGCCAGCAGTTGGGGCTGGGAAGAGACCCAGTACTTC; cdr3_aa: CASSWGWEETQYF
d_call: .; v_call: TRBV28; cdr3_length: 15; clone_size: few; j_call: TRBJ2-7; cdr3_nt: TGTGCCAGCAGGCTTTCCGTGACAGGATCCTACGAGCAGTACTTC; cdr3_aa: CASRLSVTGSYEQYF
d_call: TRBD2; v_call: TRBV5-1; cdr3_length: 15; clone_size: once; j_call: TRBJ2-2; cdr3_nt: TGCGCCAGCAGTCGACTAGCGGCTAACACCGGGGAGCTGTTTTTT; cdr3_aa: CASSRLAANTGELFF
d_call: .; v_call: TRBV18; cdr3_length: 15; clone_size: .; j_call: TRBJ1-5; cdr3_nt: TGTGCCAGCTCACCATTGCGGACAGAGAATCAGCCCCAGCATTTT; cdr3_aa: CASSPLRTENQPQHF
d_call: TRBD2; v_call: TRBV6-2/TRBV6-3; cdr3_length: 19; clone_size: .; j_call: TRBJ2-1; cdr3_nt: TGTGCCAGCAGTTACTCGAGACCGGGACTAGCGGGCTCCTACAATGAGCAGTTCTTC; cdr3_aa: CASSYSRPGLAGSYNEQFF
d_call: TRBD2; v_call: TRBV18; cdr3_length: 15; clone_size: .; j_call: TRBJ2-3; cdr3_nt: TGTGCCAGCTCACAACAACTAGCGGGCACAGATACGCAGTATTTT; cdr3_aa: CASSQQLAGTDTQYF
d_call: TRBD2; v_call: TRBV7-2; cdr3_length: 15; clone_size: .; j_call: TRBJ2-7; cdr3_nt: TGTGCCAGCAGCTTAGCGCACCGGGAGGGCTACGAGCAGTACTTC; cdr3_aa: CASSLAHREGYEQYF
d_call: .; v_call: TRBV7-8; cdr3_length: 12; clone_size: .; j_call: TRBJ1-2; cdr3_nt: TGTGCCAGCAGCAGAGGGAGGGATGGCTACACCTTC; cdr3_aa: CASSRGRDGYTF
d_call: TRBD1; v_call: TRBV3-1/TRBV3-2; cdr3_length: 15; clone_size: .; j_call: TRBJ1-1; cdr3_nt: TGTGCCAGCACCTCACATGGGACAGGGGAGACTGAAGCTTTCTTT; cdr3_aa: CASTSHGTGETEAFF
d_call: .; v_call: TRBV15; cdr3_length: 14; clone_size: .; j_call: TRBJ2-7; cdr3_nt: TGTGCCACCAGCAGAGACAAGGGGATCTACGAGCAGTACTTC; cdr3_aa: CATSRDKGIYEQYF
d_call: TRBD1; v_call: TRBV28; cdr3_length: 13; clone_size: .; j_call: TRBJ2-5; cdr3_nt: TGTGCCAGCAGTAACAGGGGGCGTCGGACCCAGTACTTC; cdr3_aa: CASSNRGRRTQYF
d_call: TRBD2; v_call: TRBV29-1; cdr3_length: 14; clone_size: .; j_call: TRBJ2-5; cdr3_nt: TGCAGCGCTTTCGGGACTAGCGTGTGGGAGACCCAGTACTTC; cdr3_aa: CSAFGTSVWETQYF
d_call: .; v_call: TRBV6-2/TRBV6-3; cdr3_length: 13; clone_size: .; j_call: TRBJ2-1; cdr3_nt: TGTGCCAGCAGTTACGCCCTAGGATATGAGCAGTTCTTC; cdr3_aa: CASSYALGYEQFF
d_call: .; v_call: TRBV18; cdr3_length: 16; clone_size: .; j_call: TRBJ1-4; cdr3_nt: TGTGCCAGCTCACCACTAGCAGGGTCTAATCGTGAAAAACTGTTTTTT; cdr3_aa: CASSPLAGSNREKLFF
d_call: .; v_call: TRBV19; cdr3_length: 15; clone_size: .; j_call: TRBJ1-5; cdr3_nt: TGTGCCAGTAGTCAAAACCAGGGAAGACATCAGCCCCAGCATTTT; cdr3_aa: CASSQNQGRHQPQHF
d_call: .; v_call: TRBV11-2; cdr3_length: 15; clone_size: .; j_call: TRBJ1-1; cdr3_nt: TGTGCCAGCAGCCTCCAACAGGGTATGGGAACTGAAGCTTTCTTT; cdr3_aa: CASSLQQGMGTEAFF
d_call: .; v_call: TRBV6-5; cdr3_length: 15; clone_size: .; j_call: TRBJ2-7; cdr3_nt: TGTGCCAGCCGTACCCTGGGACTCTTACTCTACGAGCAGTACTTC; cdr3_aa: CASRTLGLLLYEQYF
d_call: TRBD1; v_call: TRBV10-3; cdr3_length: 15; clone_size: .; j_call: TRBJ1-3; cdr3_nt: TGTGCCATCAGCGGACAGGCCGCCTCTGGAAACACCATATATTTT; cdr3_aa: CAISGQAASGNTIYF
d_call: .; v_call: TRBV30; cdr3_length: 13; clone_size: .; j_call: TRBJ1-2; cdr3_nt: TGTGCCTGGAGTGTACTAGGGGGAAAAGGCTACACCTTC; cdr3_aa: CAWSVLGGKGYTF
d_call: .; v_call: TRBV19; cdr3_length: 13; clone_size: .; j_call: TRBJ1-1; cdr3_nt: TGTGCCAGTAGTTTCCATAGGAACACTGAAGCTTTCTTT; cdr3_aa: CASSFHRNTEAFF
d_call: .; v_call: TRBV12-5; cdr3_length: 14; clone_size: once; j_call: TRBJ1-2; cdr3_nt: TGTGCTAGTGGTTTGGTTACGGGAGACTATGGCTACACCTTC; cdr3_aa: CASGLVTGDYGYTF
d_call: .; v_call: TRBV6-5; cdr3_length: 13; clone_size: few; j_call: TRBJ1-2; cdr3_nt: TGTGCCAGCAGAACTACAGGGTTCTATGGCTACACCTTC; cdr3_aa: CASRTTGFYGYTF
d_call: .; v_call: TRBV7-9; cdr3_length: 15; clone_size: .; j_call: TRBJ2-1; cdr3_nt: TGTGCCAGCAGCTTAGGCGGGAATACCTACAATGAGCAGTTCTTC; cdr3_aa: CASSLGGNTYNEQFF
d_call: TRBD2; v_call: TRBV27; cdr3_length: 20; clone_size: .; j_call: TRBJ2-1; cdr3_nt: TGTGCCAGCATGGACAGGGCTTGGGAGGGACTAGCGGGACCGGCCTTTGAGCAGTTCTTC; cdr3_aa: CASMDRAWEGLAGPAFEQFF
d_call: TRBD1; v_call: TRBV7-9; cdr3_length: 17; clone_size: few; j_call: TRBJ2-7; cdr3_nt: TGTGCCAGCAGCTCGACCTCCGGGACAGGGGTCTCCTACGAGCAGTACTTC; cdr3_aa: CASSSTSGTGVSYEQYF
d_call: TRBD2; v_call: TRBV9; cdr3_length: 16; clone_size: .; j_call: TRBJ2-1; cdr3_nt: TGTGCCAGCAGCGTGTCTAGCGGTAGCTCCTACAATGAGCAGTTCTTC; cdr3_aa: CASSVSSGSSYNEQFF
d_call: TRBD2; v_call: TRBV10-3; cdr3_length: 15; clone_size: few; j_call: TRBJ2-7; cdr3_nt: TGTGCCATCAGTGGACGTAGCGGGGGGTCCTACGAGCAGTACTTC; cdr3_aa: CAISGRSGGSYEQYF
d_call: TRBD2; v_call: TRBV29-1; cdr3_length: 13; clone_size: .; j_call: TRBJ2-3; cdr3_nt: TGCAGCGTTTCTAGCGGGGGCACAGATACGCAGTATTTT; cdr3_aa: CSVSSGGTDTQYF
d_call: .; v_call: TRBV18; cdr3_length: 17; clone_size: .; j_call: TRBJ2-3; cdr3_nt: TGTGCCAGCTCACCACCGACGGCAGGGGGGCCCACAGATACGCAGTATTTT; cdr3_aa: CASSPPTAGGPTDTQYF
d_call: .; v_call: TRBV12-5; cdr3_length: 15; clone_size: .; j_call: TRBJ1-1; cdr3_nt: TGTGCTAGTGGTTTAGGCTTCGGGGGGGCCGCTGAAGCTTTCTTT; cdr3_aa: CASGLGFGGAAEAFF
d_call: TRBD2; v_call: TRBV5-8; cdr3_length: 17; clone_size: .; j_call: TRBJ2-3; cdr3_nt: TGTGCCAGCAGCTTGGCCGGGACTAGCGGGGGTAAAGATACGCAGTATTTT; cdr3_aa: CASSLAGTSGGKDTQYF
d_call: .; v_call: TRBV5-1; cdr3_length: 15; clone_size: .; j_call: TRBJ1-2; cdr3_nt: TGCGCCAGCAGCTTGGCGACAGGCCTTAGCTATGGCTACACCTTC; cdr3_aa: CASSLATGLSYGYTF
d_call: .; v_call: TRBV5-6; cdr3_length: 14; clone_size: .; j_call: TRBJ1-2; cdr3_nt: TGTGCCAGCAGCTCCTGGGGGGTTAACTATGGCTACACCTTC; cdr3_aa: CASSSWGVNYGYTF
d_call: .; v_call: TRBV27; cdr3_length: 16; clone_size: .; j_call: TRBJ2-7; cdr3_nt: TGTGCCAGCAGTCCCAATGGGGCGGAAAGCTCCTACGAGCAGTACTTC; cdr3_aa: CASSPNGAESSYEQYF
d_call: .; v_call: TRBV29-1; cdr3_length: 13; clone_size: .; j_call: TRBJ1-3; cdr3_nt: TGCAGCGTTGAAGAGAGCTCTGGAAACACCATATATTTT; cdr3_aa: CSVEESSGNTIYF
d_call: TRBD2; v_call: TRBV19; cdr3_length: 16; clone_size: once; j_call: TRBJ2-5; cdr3_nt: TGTGCCAGTGGCAACGGACTAGCGGGGGGTCCGGAGACCCAGTACTTC; cdr3_aa: CASGNGLAGGPETQYF
d_call: .; v_call: TRBV7-2; cdr3_length: 14; clone_size: .; j_call: TRBJ1-4; cdr3_nt: TGTGCCAGCAGCTCCACAGGTCCTAATGAAAAACTGTTTTTT; cdr3_aa: CASSSTGPNEKLFF
d_call: TRBD1; v_call: TRBV11-2; cdr3_length: 14; clone_size: .; j_call: TRBJ1-1; cdr3_nt: TGTGCCAGCAGCCCCAGGGGGCGAAACACTGAAGCTTTCTTT; cdr3_aa: CASSPRGRNTEAFF
d_call: TRBD2; v_call: TRBV7-2; cdr3_length: 16; clone_size: .; j_call: TRBJ2-1; cdr3_nt: TGTGCCAGCAGCTTACCCATAGCGGGGGCCCGCAATGAGCAGTTCTTC; cdr3_aa: CASSLPIAGARNEQFF
d_call: .; v_call: TRBV6-5; cdr3_length: 15; clone_size: .; j_call: TRBJ1-5; cdr3_nt: TGTGCCAGCAAAAGTGGAGAGTATAGCAATCAGCCCCAGCATTTT; cdr3_aa: CASKSGEYSNQPQHF
d_call: TRBD1; v_call: TRBV19; cdr3_length: 14; clone_size: .; j_call: TRBJ1-6; cdr3_nt: TGTGCCAGTAGTTTAACAGGGGAAAATTCACCCCTCCACTTT; cdr3_aa: CASSLTGENSPLHF
d_call: TRBD1; v_call: TRBV5-4; cdr3_length: 13; clone_size: .; j_call: TRBJ1-1; cdr3_nt: TGTGCCAGCAGCTGGGGGACAGGGGGCGTTGCTTTCTTT; cdr3_aa: CASSWGTGGVAFF
d_call: .; v_call: TRBV28; cdr3_length: 15; clone_size: .; j_call: TRBJ1-5; cdr3_nt: TGTGCCAGCAGTCCTATTCTCGGGGGGAATCAGCCCCAGCATTTT; cdr3_aa: CASSPILGGNQPQHF
d_call: TRBD1; v_call: TRBV2; cdr3_length: 14; clone_size: .; j_call: TRBJ1-1; cdr3_nt: TGTGCCAGCAGTCAGACAGGGGCGGGCACTGAAGCTTTCTTT; cdr3_aa: CASSQTGAGTEAFF
d_call: TRBD1; v_call: TRBV5-1; cdr3_length: 17; clone_size: .; j_call: TRBJ2-1; cdr3_nt: TGCGCCAGCAGCTTTGGCCTGGACAGGGGGCTGTTAAATGAGCAGTTCTTC; cdr3_aa: CASSFGLDRGLLNEQFF
d_call: .; v_call: TRBV7-9; cdr3_length: 13; clone_size: .; j_call: TRBJ2-7; cdr3_nt: TGTGCCAGCAGCTTGACTAGCTCCTACGAGCAGTACTTC; cdr3_aa: CASSLTSSYEQYF